A single sample gave rise to the 31 T cell receptor beta chains below, sequenced in a study of blood T cells in healthy people across ages. A second PCR, run for about 6 to 11 cycles, used a sample-barcoded 5' primer plus a J-beta primer mix. TCRdb re-called the 5' RACE reads with MiXCR, one entry per CDR3 protein. Seen here are about 1.5 million distinct CDR3 sequences, about 43% observed once, and the top ten hold under 8%. The sample consisted of blood. These receptor sequences come from a woman younger than 30 in good health.

Concerning this clonotype: Since a much larger clone is just one base distant, this may be a read error. V usage is TRBV7-9 and J usage is TRBJ2-1; D possibly corresponds to TRBD1 (5 bases). The J call may be mistaken, given a closer DNA end match to TRBJ2-7. The CDR3 sequence is 14 residues long. CDR1 SEHNR and CDR2 FQNEAQ come from the germline V gene (reference sequence). The CDR3 bases are TGTGCCAGCAGCCACAGGAGCTCCTACAATGAGCAGTACTTC. Translating it yields CASSHRSSYNEQYF.

This clonotype was picked up one time. The rearrangement links TRBV29-1 to TRBJ2-6; TRBD2 might be the D (7 bases). CDR1 is SQVTM, CDR2 ANQGSEA, per germline. Trimming took 6 bases from V and 1 from J, leaving 13 bases between them. CDR3 length: 15 residues. The CDR3 loop is CSVGGAGSGANVLTF. The CDR3 DNA follows: TGCAGCGTGGGGGGGGCCGGTTCTGGGGCCAACGTCCTGACTTTC.

V is TRBV7-7 and J is TRBJ2-1, with 12 bases lining up with TRBD2. This CDR3 region has 15 residues. CDR1 and CDR2 (germline): SSHAT, FNYEAQ (reference sequence). With V trimmed by 4 bases and J by 6 bases, 4 bases remained unmatched. The DNA for the CDR3 is TGTGCCAGCAGCTCGACTAGCGGGAGTATCAATGAGCAGTTCTTC. It encodes CASSSTSGSINEQFF.

The gene calls are TRBV5-1 and TRBJ1-5; no reliable D call. The CDR3 contains 15 residues. The V end lost 1 base, the J end lost 9 bases, and 17 bases lay between the germline ends. Germline values: CDR1 SGHRS, CDR2 YFSETQ. In DNA form, the CDR3 reads TGCGCCAGCAGCTTGAGGCCTGACGAGTCGCGGCCCCAGCATTTT. Protein product: CASSLRPDESRPQHF.

This chain joins TRBV5-1 and TRBJ2-1, with D possibly matching TRBD2 (6 bases). V lost 2 bases to trimming and J lost 4 bases, with 16 bases between them. The V gene's germline CDR1 is SGHRS and CDR2 YFSETQ. This CDR3 comprises 16 residues. The CDR3 sequence is CASSFGFSGIYNEQFF. The CDR3 DNA reads TGCGCCAGCAGCTTCGGGTTTAGCGGTATTTACAATGAGCAGTTCTTC.

The chain combines TRBV10-3 with TRBJ2-1; TRBD2 matches 8 bases. The CDR3 length is 14 residues. From germline, CDR1 is ENHRY and CDR2 SYGVKD. The ends lost 7 bases at V and 4 bases at J; junction bases unmatched: 6. The CDR3 sequence is CAINAGLGYNEQFF. In DNA form, the CDR3 reads TGTGCCATCAACGCGGGACTAGGGTACAATGAGCAGTTCTTC.

V usage is TRBV18 and J usage is TRBJ2-4; D is possibly TRBD1 (6 bases). V was trimmed by 6 bases and J by 4 bases, leaving 16 bases between them. CDR1 is KGHSH and CDR2 is LQKENI in the germline V gene. The CDR3 spans 15 residues. Here the CDR3 reads CASSQNQGLKNIQYF. CDR3 nucleotides: TGTGCCAGCTCCCAAAATCAGGGGTTAAAAAACATTCAGTACTTC.

The chain recombines TRBV12-3 or TRBV12-4 with TRBJ2-3; 13 bases are shared with TRBD2. Trimming cost V 6 bases and J 4 bases; bases outside gene matches: 10. This CDR3 comprises 17 residues. The CDR3 protein is CASSQRLLAGGADTQYF. CDR3 DNA sequence: TGTGCCAGCAGCCAACGCCTACTAGCGGGGGGGGCAGATACGCAGTATTTT.

This clonotype was observed a few times. This rearrangement joins TRBV20-1 to TRBJ1-5; the match to TRBD1 covers 9 bases. The CDR3 length is 15 residues. The V gene end was trimmed by 5 bases and the J gene end by 0 bases; junction bases not matched to a gene: 5. Germline V lookup: CDR1 DFQATT, CDR2 SNEGSKA (reference sequence). CDR3 nucleotide sequence: TGCAGTGCTGGGACAGGGAGGCATAGCAATCAGCCCCAGCATTTT. Translating it yields CSAGTGRHSNQPQHF.

In its sample, this clonotype was seen many times. The chain recombines TRBV12-3 or TRBV12-4 with TRBJ2-2; 12 bases line up with TRBD2. The junction had 7 bases not matched to a gene; V was cut back by 6 bases and J by 5 bases. The CDR3 has 16 amino acids. CDR3 loop: CASSPRLAGVTGELFF. Written as DNA, the CDR3 is TGTGCCAGCAGCCCGAGACTAGCGGGAGTTACCGGGGAGCTGTTTTTT.

Only a few counts were recorded for this clonotype. The chain recombines TRBV25-1 with TRBJ2-5; 7 bases are shared with TRBD2. The CDR3 totals 14 residues. Trimming at V came to 4 bases and at J to 3 bases, leaving 5 bases not matched to a gene. Germline loops: CDR1 MGHDK, CDR2 SYGVNS. The CDR3: CASSGRGGKETQYF. Written as DNA, the CDR3 is TGTGCCAGCAGTGGACGCGGGGGAAAAGAGACCCAGTACTTC.

The J gene is TRBJ2-1, the V gene TRBV9; D is undetermined. Deletions cut 2 bases from V and 5 bases from J, with 14 bases between. The CDR3 length is 15 residues. CDR1 and CDR2 from the germline V gene are SGDLS and YYNGEE. The chain's CDR3 is CASSVLSKSNNEQFF. The DNA of the CDR3 is TGTGCCAGCAGCGTCCTCTCGAAATCAAACAATGAGCAGTTCTTC.

This clonotype was detected many times. The gene calls are TRBV6-5 and TRBJ1-2; no clear D gene. V was shortened by 0 bases and J by 8 bases, with 7 bases between the two germline ends. Germline V gene sequence: CDR1 MNHEY, CDR2 SVGAGI. The CDR3 sequence is 12 residues long. This CDR3 is CASSYSTGGYTF. The CDR3 nucleotides read TGTGCCAGCAGTTACTCGACCGGGGGCTACACCTTC.

The sample holds a few counts of this clonotype. V usage is TRBV30 and J usage is TRBJ2-1; tentatively, D is TRBD2 (6 bases). CDR1 and CDR2 from the germline V gene are GTSNPN and SVGIG (reference sequence). V lost 5 bases and J 8 bases, leaving 19 bases between the germline ends. The CDR3 contains 14 residues. The DNA of the CDR3 is TGTGCCTGGGCCGGGACTCCCTCCCCATATGAGCAGTTCTTC. Translated: CAWAGTPSPYEQFF.

V usage is TRBV10-2 and J usage is TRBJ2-2; 7 nucleotides match TRBD1. The length of the CDR3 is 16 residues. J lost 2 bases, V lost 3 bases, and 6 bases had no gene match. The V gene's germline CDR1 is WSHSY and CDR2 SAAADI. CDR3 bases: TGCGCCAGCAGTGATTTCGCAGGGGGAAACACCGGGGAGCTGTTTTTT. Encoded protein: CASSDFAGGNTGELFF.

As for this clonotype: At one boundary the junction diverges from the germline segment, which might be a read error. The V and J genes are TRBV7-2 and TRBJ2-7, with D uncertain. Germline V lookup: CDR1 SGHTA, CDR2 FQGNSA. The CDR3 loop spans 16 amino acids. CDR3 coding DNA: TGTGCCGGCAGCCCCATGAGGTTTAGGAGCTCCTACGAGCAGTACTTC. It codes for CAGSPMRFRSSYEQYF.

This clonotype has more than one count but fewer than ten. The chain couples TRBV2 to TRBJ1-5; D is perhaps TRBD1 (6 bases). Germline CDR1 reads SNHLY; CDR2 reads FYNNEI. The CDR3 spans 15 residues. Trimming took 5 bases from V and 1 from J, leaving 12 bases between them. DNA for the CDR3: TGTGCCAGCAGTACGGGACACCCCAGCAATCAGCCCCAGCATTTT. This translates into CASSTGHPSNQPQHF.

This sequence joins TRBV2 and TRBJ1-1; 7 bases are shared with TRBD1. This CDR3 has 13 amino acids. After removal of 6 bases from V and 9 bases from J, the junction contained 10 bases not matched to a gene. The germline CDR1 and CDR2 sequences are SNHLY and FYNNEI. CDR3 residues: CASSKDRAAQAFF. DNA of the CDR3: TGTGCCAGCAGCAAAGACAGGGCGGCTCAAGCTTTCTTT.

This chain joins TRBV12-3 or TRBV12-4 and TRBJ2-3; 7 positions agree with TRBD2. Trimming took 5 bases from V and 6 from J; bases not matched to a gene: 11. This CDR3 contains 15 residues. The CDR3 DNA is TGTGCCAGCAGTCCCTCGTGGGGGGGTTGGGATACGCAGTATTTT. Translating gives CASSPSWGGWDTQYF.

This CDR3 is CASSFLAGSYNEQFF. CDR3 DNA sequence: TGTGCCAGCAGTTTCCTAGCGGGCTCCTACAATGAGCAGTTCTTC. The chain recombines TRBV7-6 with TRBJ2-1; the match to TRBD2 covers 8 bases. V trimming: 6 bases; J trimming: 0 bases; junction bases outside the gene matches: 4. The germline CDR1 and CDR2 sequences are SGHVS and FNYEAQ. The CDR3 is made up of 15 amino acids.

This sequence joins TRBV20-1 and TRBJ2-1; D is perhaps TRBD2 (5 bases). This CDR3 is 13 amino acids long. Trimming shortened V by 8 bases and J by 1 base, and 12 bases separated the two germline ends. Germline assignment: CDR1 DFQATT and CDR2 SNEGSKA (reference sequence). CDR3 in amino acids: CSSRGSSYNEQFF. The CDR3 DNA sequence: TGCAGTTCTCGGGGTAGTTCCTACAATGAGCAGTTCTTC.

The V gene is TRBV12-3 or TRBV12-4, the J gene TRBJ1-2, with D possibly TRBD1 on 6 matching bases. Trimming left V 5 bases short and J 6 bases short, with 19 bases between. The CDR3 runs 15 residues. The CDR3 sequence is CASSPIGGERHGYTF. Here the CDR3 DNA reads TGTGCCAGCAGTCCCATTGGGGGCGAAAGACATGGCTACACCTTC.

The chain has TRBV19 and TRBJ1-5, with D unresolved. The CDR3 length is 14 residues. CDR1 is LNHDA and CDR2 is SQIVND in the germline V gene (reference sequence). V shed 5 bases and J shed 1 base, with 9 bases lying between them. CDR3 in amino acids: CASSRHSSNQPQHF. DNA for the CDR3: TGTGCCAGTAGTCGTCACTCCAGCAATCAGCCCCAGCATTTT.

This clonotype has at least ten counts. V and J are TRBV7-9 and TRBJ1-5; 7 bases are a match to TRBD1. The CDR3 length is 13 residues. CDR1 and CDR2 from the germline V gene are SEHNR and FQNEAQ (reference sequence). J gave up 10 bases and V 6 bases, and 9 bases lay outside the gene matches. As DNA, the CDR3 is TGTGCCAGCAGTTTGGCAGGGGGTCAACCCCAGCATTTT. Residues: CASSLAGGQPQHF.

The rearrangement joins TRBV6-1 to TRBJ2-1; no clear D. The CDR3 runs to 15 residues. Per the germline V gene, CDR1 is MNHNS and CDR2 is SASEGT. Trimming removed 7 bases from V and 7 bases from J, with 20 bases in between. CDR3: CASIPLGRTENEQFF. CDR3 sequence (DNA): TGTGCCAGCATCCCCCTAGGGCGTACTGAGAATGAGCAGTTCTTC.

This clonotype showed up many times. CDR3 coding DNA: TGCGCCAGCAGCCAAGATGACAGCTTCTACGAGCAGTACTTC. Protein: CASSQDDSFYEQYF. This chain uses TRBV4-1 with TRBJ2-7; TRBD1 might be the D (5 bases). Trimming removed 0 bases at V and 3 bases at J, with 9 bases between. Germline CDR1 and CDR2: MGHRA and YSYEKL. This CDR3 has 14 amino acids.

This clonotype came up a few times. The chain recombines TRBV28 with TRBJ2-4; 10 nucleotides align to TRBD1. Germline V CDR1 and CDR2: MDHEN, SYDVKM. This CDR3 is 17 amino acids long. J gave up 7 bases and V 3 bases, and 12 bases lay outside the gene matches. The CDR3 DNA reads TGTGCCAGCAGTTTGCCCGGCCCCGGACAGGGGGGGAACATTCAGTACTTC. Translated, it gives CASSLPGPGQGGNIQYF.

The genes are TRBV4-1 and TRBJ1-1; D gene uncertain. The CDR3 sequence is 16 residues long. The germline V and J ends were trimmed by 1 base and 3 bases, with 15 bases remaining between them. Germline V lookup: CDR1 MGHRA, CDR2 YSYEKL. The CDR3 loop is CASSQGSGDGDTEAFF. CDR3 nucleotides: TGCGCCAGCAGCCAAGGGAGCGGGGATGGGGACACTGAAGCTTTCTTT.

The DNA of the CDR3 is TGTGCCAGCAGCTTAATCAGGGCCGGAGAGTCACCCCTCCACTTT. It specifies CASSLIRAGESPLHF. The chain combines TRBV7-3 with TRBJ1-6; the D gene is possibly TRBD1 (5 bases). Germline V gene lookup returns CDR1 SGHTA and CDR2 FQGTGA. V shed 1 base and J shed 10 bases, with 14 bases lying between them. The CDR3 sequence is 15 residues long.

This clonotype showed up many times. J is TRBJ2-7 and V is TRBV6-5, with 7 bases matching TRBD2. Germline CDR1 and CDR2: MNHEY and SVGAGI. This CDR3 region has 19 residues. With V trimmed by 6 bases and J by 0 bases, 20 bases remained unmatched. CDR3 amino acids: CASRSLSHGLGVSSYEQYF. CDR3 DNA sequence: TGTGCCAGCAGGTCTCTGAGCCACGGACTAGGGGTGAGCTCCTACGAGCAGTACTTC.

This clonotype appeared many times. This sequence joins TRBV11-3 and TRBJ2-1, with TRBD2 identical over 10 bases. CDR1 SGHNT and CDR2 YENEEA come from the germline V gene. The CDR3 runs 16 residues. The V segment lost 5 bases and the J segment 5 bases; nucleotides outside the gene matches: 9. CDR3 DNA sequence: TGTGCCAGCAGCCAGAAAGGGACTAGCGTTAACAATGAGCAGTTCTTC. Translated, it gives CASSQKGTSVNNEQFF.